A selection of T cell receptor beta chains follows, all from one sample in a study of T cells after yellow fever vaccination. TCRdb analysed the 5' RACE reads with MiXCR anew, one entry per CDR3 protein. Of approximately 150,000 distinct CDR3 sequences listed, approximately 6.2% are singletons. Sequencing used CD4+ T cells sorted from PBMCs, obtained on the day of the first yellow fever vaccination. The receptor source for this set is a man between 18 and 35 years old who received the YFV17D yellow fever vaccine. Both conserved end residues are part of each CDR3. D genes are given only for firm matches. Clone size, where shown, is once, few, many, or a class for clones that have expanded.

>TRBV29-1|many|TRBJ1-1|TRBD1
TGCAGCGTTACCACAGGGGTTAACACTGAAGCTTTCTTT
CSVTTGVNTEAFF
>TRBV5-1|many|TRBJ2-1|TRBD1
TGCGCCAGCAGATTGACAGGGAATGAGCAGTTCTTC
CASRLTGNEQFF
>TRBV9|many|TRBJ2-2|-
TGTGCCAGCACCCGGGAGAACACCGGGGAGCTGTTTTTT
CASTRENTGELFF
>TRBV11-3|many|TRBJ1-1|-
TGTGCCAGCAGCTTTTTCAGGGAGGGTGAAGCTTTCTTT
CASSFFREGEAFF
>TRBV5-1|many|TRBJ2-5|-
TGCGCCAGCAGCTCCCTCCCGGGAACAGCAGAGACCCAGTACTTC
CASSSLPGTAETQYF
>TRBV20-1|-|TRBJ1-2|TRBD1
TGCAGTGCTAGAGAAGGGGGGACAGGCCCAAACTATGGCTACACCTTC
CSAREGGTGPNYGYTF
>TRBV12-3/TRBV12-4|many|TRBJ2-7|TRBD2
TGTGCCAGCACGGGGGGCTCCTACGAGCAGTACTTC
CASTGGSYEQYF
>TRBV5-1|-|TRBJ2-2|-
TGCGCCAGCAGTAAACAGGGTGCGGACACCGGGGAGCTGTTTTTT
CASSKQGADTGELFF
>TRBV10-3|-|TRBJ1-5|-
TGTGCCATCAGTGAGATGGGGGAGGGTCAGCCCCAGCATTTT
CAISEMGEGQPQHF
>TRBV5-1|few|TRBJ2-3|-
TGCGCCAGCAGGAGGACGCCGAACGCCCTTAGCGGCACAGATACGCAGTATTTT
CASRRTPNALSGTDTQYF
>TRBV12-3/TRBV12-4|many|TRBJ1-1|-
TGTGCCAGCAATTTGGTAGCATACACTGAAGCTTTCTTT
CASNLVAYTEAFF
>TRBV4-1|many|TRBJ1-6|-
TGCGCCAGCAGCCAAGTGGGGCGGCCCCTCCACTTT
CASSQVGRPLHF
>TRBV12-3/TRBV12-4|few|TRBJ2-1|TRBD2
TGTGCCAGCACGGGGGGGCTGGGCCATGAGCAGTTCTTC
CASTGGLGHEQFF
>TRBV4-3|-|TRBJ2-4|-
TGCGCCAGCAGCCAAGATCGTCGAAGGGACATTCAGTACTTC
CASSQDRRRDIQYF
>TRBV5-1|many|TRBJ2-2|-
TGCGCCAGCCGGTTCCTTGCTGACACCGGGGAGCTGTTTTTT
CASRFLADTGELFF
>TRBV11-2|few|TRBJ2-5|-
TGTGCCAGCAGCTTACTTCTATCAGAGACCCAGTACTTC
CASSLLLSETQYF
>TRBV7-9|few|TRBJ2-2|TRBD1
TGTGCCAGCAGACCAACTTGGGACAGTACGAACACCGGGGAGCTGTTTTTT
CASRPTWDSTNTGELFF
>TRBV4-1|few|TRBJ1-1|-
TGCGCCAGCAGCGCCGGTGGTCTCAGGGAACGAGAGAACACTGAAGCTTTCTTT
CASSAGGLRERENTEAFF
>TRBV7-2|few|TRBJ2-5|-
TGTGCCAGCAGCTTAGTATTCAGGGAAGAGACCCAGTACTTC
CASSLVFREETQYF
>TRBV6-2/TRBV6-3|few|TRBJ1-1|-
TGTGCCAGCAGTTACTCGAGTTACGCAAACACTGAAGCTTTCTTT
CASSYSSYANTEAFF
>TRBV7-3|many|TRBJ2-2|-
TGTGCCAGCAGCTTGACGGGGAACGCGAACACCGGGGAGCTGTTTTTT
CASSLTGNANTGELFF
>TRBV27|many|TRBJ2-7|TRBD1
TGTGCCAGCAGTTTCGGACAGGGGGAAGAGCAGTACTTC
CASSFGQGEEQYF
>TRBV9|few|TRBJ2-5|-
TGTGCCAGCAGCGTAACGGGACAAGAGACCCAGTACTTC
CASSVTGQETQYF
>TRBV5-6|few|TRBJ1-1|-
TGTGCCAGCAGCTCCCTCGAGAAGTACACTGAAGCTTTCTTT
CASSSLEKYTEAFF
>TRBV14|many|TRBJ1-2|-
TGTGCCAGCAGCCAAGCAAAGCCGCCTTATGGCTACACCTTC
CASSQAKPPYGYTF
>TRBV3-1|few|TRBJ2-1|-
TGTGCCAGCAGCTCTCTTGGACGGGAGCAGTTCTTC
CASSSLGREQFF
>TRBV5-1|-|TRBJ1-4|-
TGCGCCAGCAGCTCGTCGACTTCAGAAAAACTGTTTTTT
CASSSSTSEKLFF
>TRBV5-1|-|TRBJ2-6|-
TGCGCCAGCAGCCCACGACTGGGGCTATCTGGGGCCAACGTCCTGACTTTC
CASSPRLGLSGANVLTF
>TRBV7-3|-|TRBJ1-2|TRBD1
TGTGCCAGCAGCTTAGGACAGGGTAGCTCCGACTATGGCTACACCTTC
CASSLGQGSSDYGYTF
>TRBV28|-|TRBJ2-1|-
TGTGCCAGCAGTTTCTCGGGGGCCTACAATGAGCAGTTCTTC
CASSFSGAYNEQFF
>TRBV7-2|-|TRBJ1-2|-
TGTGCCAGCAGCCTAAGGCATGACTATGGCTACACCTTC
CASSLRHDYGYTF
>TRBV5-1|many|TRBJ2-1|-
TGCGCCAGCAGCTTGGACCGGGACGGCAATGAGCAGTTCTTC
CASSLDRDGNEQFF
>TRBV7-8|many|TRBJ2-5|-
TGTGCCAGCAGCTTAGACTCGCGGCCGTACCAAGAGACCCAGTACTTC
CASSLDSRPYQETQYF
>TRBV6-5|many|TRBJ2-5|-
TGTGCCAGCAGTTACGGTGGACTGACACAAGAGACCCAGTACTTC
CASSYGGLTQETQYF
>TRBV7-2|many|TRBJ1-4|TRBD1
TGTGCCAGCGAACAGGGGACCGGGGAAAAACTGTTTTTT
CASEQGTGEKLFF
>TRBV4-2|-|TRBJ2-4|TRBD1
TGTGCCAGCAGCCAAGGACAGGGGGCTGACATTCAGTACTTC
CASSQGQGADIQYF
>TRBV29-1|-|TRBJ1-2|TRBD1
TGCAGCGTTGCCGGACAGGGGATTCTCCATGGCTACACCTTC
CSVAGQGILHGYTF
>TRBV7-2|many|TRBJ2-3|-
TGTGCCAGCAGCTTAGTCCATCAGGAGATGGCTAATACGCAGTATTTT
CASSLVHQEMANTQYF
>TRBV25-1|few|TRBJ1-6|-
TGTGCCAGCACCCAGGAATCGTATAATTCACCCCTCCACTTT
CASTQESYNSPLHF
>TRBV12-3/TRBV12-4|-|TRBJ1-1|-
TGTGCCAGCAGTTTTAGGGTGAGGACTGAAGCTTTCTTT
CASSFRVRTEAFF
>TRBV4-2|few|TRBJ2-2|-
TGTGCCAGTAGCGACCCGAACACCGGGGAGCTGTTTTTT
CASSDPNTGELFF
>TRBV4-2|-|TRBJ2-3|-
TGTGCCAGCAGCCAAGATTTGACGAAGCCGACGGATACGCAGTATTTT
CASSQDLTKPTDTQYF
>TRBV7-3|many|TRBJ2-2|-
TGTGCCAGCAGCTTAGGAGACACCGGGGAGCTGTTTTTT
CASSLGDTGELFF
>TRBV5-1|-|TRBJ2-1|-
TGCGCCAGCAGCTTGGGCGTACCCAATGAGCAGTTCTTC
CASSLGVPNEQFF
>TRBV3-1|few|TRBJ2-1|TRBD2
TGTGCCAGCAGCCCGAGCGGGGGGGCCTTAAATGAGCAGTTCTTC
CASSPSGGALNEQFF
>TRBV25-1|many|TRBJ2-7|-
TGTGCCAGCAGTGATCACCGGATGGTGGGTTCCTACGAGCAGTACTTC
CASSDHRMVGSYEQYF
>TRBV6-1|few|TRBJ2-2|-
TGTGCCGTGAGCGGGGAGCTGTTTTTT
CAVSGELFF
>TRBV5-4|few|TRBJ2-6|TRBD1
TGTGCCAGCACCGGGACAGGCGCCTCTGGGGCCAACGTCCTGACTTTC
CASTGTGASGANVLTF
>TRBV4-3|few|TRBJ1-2|-
TGCGCCAGCAGCCCCCTCCCCCCAGACTATGGCTACACCTTC
CASSPLPPDYGYTF
>TRBV5-1|many|TRBJ1-1|-
TGCGCCAGCAGCCAACAGACTTCGAACACTGAAGCTTTCTTT
CASSQQTSNTEAFF
>TRBV5-6|many|TRBJ2-1|-
TGTGCCAGCAGCTTGGTCAGAGGCAATGAGCAGTTCTTC
CASSLVRGNEQFF
>TRBV20-1|many|TRBJ2-7|-
TGCAGTGCTAGAGATCGGGGGCCGAATGAGCAGTACTTC
CSARDRGPNEQYF
>TRBV7-2|many|TRBJ2-4|-
TGTGCCAGCAGCTTCCAAATTGCGGACATTCAGTACTTC
CASSFQIADIQYF
>TRBV29-1|few|TRBJ1-1|-
TGCGGCGGGGGGGCGCGGACTGAAGCTTTCTTT
CGGGARTEAFF
>TRBV12-5|few|TRBJ2-1|-
TGTGCTAGTGGTTGGGGGTACAATGAGCAGTTCTTC
CASGWGYNEQFF
>TRBV9|-|TRBJ2-1|TRBD2
TGTGCCAGCAGCAAACTTAGCGGGGGGTACAATGAGCAGTTCTTC
CASSKLSGGYNEQFF
>TRBV4-3|few|TRBJ1-6|-
TGCGCCAGCAGCCAAGCTTCCCAATTGGGAAATTCACCCCTCCACTTT
CASSQASQLGNSPLHF
>TRBV3-1|-|TRBJ1-4|-
TGTGCCAGCAGCGGACAGCATGAAAAACTGTTTTTT
CASSGQHEKLFF